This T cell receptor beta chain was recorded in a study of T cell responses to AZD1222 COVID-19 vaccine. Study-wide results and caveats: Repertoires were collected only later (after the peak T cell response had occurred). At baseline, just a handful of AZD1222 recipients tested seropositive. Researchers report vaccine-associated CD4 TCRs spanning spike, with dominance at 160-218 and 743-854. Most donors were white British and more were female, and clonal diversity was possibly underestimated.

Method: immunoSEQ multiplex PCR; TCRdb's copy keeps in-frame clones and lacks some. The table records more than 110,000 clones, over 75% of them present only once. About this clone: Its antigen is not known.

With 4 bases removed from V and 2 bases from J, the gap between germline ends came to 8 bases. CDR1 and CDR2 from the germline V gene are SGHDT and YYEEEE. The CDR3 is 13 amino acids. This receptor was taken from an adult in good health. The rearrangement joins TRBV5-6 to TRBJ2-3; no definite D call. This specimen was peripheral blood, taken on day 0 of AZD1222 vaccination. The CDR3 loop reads CASSEAPTDTQYF. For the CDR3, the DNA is TGTGCCAGCAGCGAGGCCCCCACAGATACGCAGTATTTT.